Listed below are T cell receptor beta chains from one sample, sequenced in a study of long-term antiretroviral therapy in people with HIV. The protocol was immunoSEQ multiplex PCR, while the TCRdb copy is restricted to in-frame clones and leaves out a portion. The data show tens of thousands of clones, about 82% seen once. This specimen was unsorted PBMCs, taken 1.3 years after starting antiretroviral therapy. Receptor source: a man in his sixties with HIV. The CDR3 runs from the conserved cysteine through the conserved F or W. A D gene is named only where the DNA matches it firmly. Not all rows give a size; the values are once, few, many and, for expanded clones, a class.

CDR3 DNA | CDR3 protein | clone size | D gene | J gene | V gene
TGCGCCAGCAGCGACGGGACTAGCGGGAACCAGAACACCGGGGAGCTGTTTTTT | CASSDGTSGNQNTGELFF | - | TRBD2 | TRBJ2-2 | TRBV10-1
TGCGCCAGCAGCTTGTCTAGCGGAGCCCAAGAGACCCAGTACTTC | CASSLSSGAQETQYF | - | TRBD2 | TRBJ2-5 | TRBV5-1
TGTGCCAGCTCACCAGTATGGAATTCCCAAGAGACCCAGTACTTC | CASSPVWNSQETQYF | - | - | TRBJ2-5 | TRBV18
TGTGCCAGCAGCCGCCAGGGGTCTAACTATGGCTACACCTTC | CASSRQGSNYGYTF | - | - | TRBJ1-2 | TRBV5-5
TGTGCCAGCAGCCGTTCAGTCCTAGCGGGAGTGGGGAATGAGCAGTTCTTC | CASSRSVLAGVGNEQFF | - | TRBD2 | TRBJ2-1 | TRBV7-3
TGTGCCAGCAGCTTCCCTGGACCGAGTAGCTACACCTTC | CASSFPGPSSYTF | - | - | TRBJ1-2 | TRBV7-2
TGCAGCGTTGACCCGGGAGCTAGGGAGACCCAGTACTTC | CSVDPGARETQYF | - | - | TRBJ2-5 | TRBV29-1
TGTGCCAGCAGCACACCGACTAGCGGAGATACGCAGTATTTT | CASSTPTSGDTQYF | once | TRBD2 | TRBJ2-3 | TRBV9
TGTGCCAGCAGTACCGATTTCTATGGCTACACCTTC | CASSTDFYGYTF | - | - | TRBJ1-2 | TRBV28
TGCGCCAGCAGCTTTACCGGGGGTTTGACTGAAGCTTTCTTT | CASSFTGGLTEAFF | - | - | TRBJ1-1 | TRBV5-1
TGTGCCAGCAGCTTAGCCATACTAGGGGGGCAAGAGACCCAGTACTTC | CASSLAILGGQETQYF | - | - | TRBJ2-5 | TRBV11-1
TGCGCCAGCAGCTTGGGGACAGCCTCTTTCACAGATACGCAGTATTTT | CASSLGTASFTDTQYF | once | - | TRBJ2-3 | TRBV5-1
TGTGCCAGCTCACCTTGGGGCTTGGATACGCAGTATTTT | CASSPWGLDTQYF | - | - | TRBJ2-3 | TRBV18
TGTGCCAGCATTAGGAGGGAGGTGGCAGATACGCAGTATTTT | CASIRREVADTQYF | - | - | TRBJ2-3 | TRBV2
TGTGCCAGCAGTTCCGATTGGGGCTACGAGCAGTACTTC | CASSSDWGYEQYF | - | - | TRBJ2-7 | TRBV6-5
TGCGCCAGCAGCGCGGGTCTCCCCTACAATGAGCAGTTCTTC | CASSAGLPYNEQFF | - | - | TRBJ2-1 | TRBV5-1
TGTGCCACAACTAGCGGCACGAACACCGGGGAGCTGTTTTTT | CATTSGTNTGELFF | - | TRBD2 | TRBJ2-2 | TRBV14
TGTGCCAGCAGTGAGGACAGGGGTACCGGGCAGTACTTC | CASSEDRGTGQYF | once | TRBD1 | TRBJ2-7 | TRBV2
TGTGCCACCAACGACAGAGTCAATAGCAATCAGCCCCAGCATTTT | CATNDRVNSNQPQHF | - | - | TRBJ1-5 | TRBV27
TGTGCCAGCAGCCTAACCTTAGCGGGGGGTACGGATGAGCAGTTCTTC | CASSLTLAGGTDEQFF | - | TRBD2 | TRBJ2-1 | TRBV7-9
TGTGCCAGCAGCCCGGCCGGGACTAGCGGGAGATTTCTGTATGAGCAGTTCTTC | CASSPAGTSGRFLYEQFF | once | TRBD2 | TRBJ2-1 | TRBV5-4
TGTGCCAGCAGCTTACAGGACAATGAGCAGTTCTTC | CASSLQDNEQFF | - | - | TRBJ2-1 | TRBV5-6
TGTGCCAGCAGTACAGGGTCTGAAAAACTGTTTTTT | CASSTGSEKLFF | - | - | TRBJ1-4 | TRBV2
TGCGCCAGCAGCCTACCCGGGAGGGGGTATTTCTTC | CASSLPGRGYFF | - | TRBD2 | TRBJ2-1 | TRBV4-1
TGTGCCAGCTCACCGAATTATGACCCTTCCCAGGCGCTTCGCTACACCTTC | CASSPNYDPSQALRYTF | - | - | TRBJ1-2 | TRBV18
TGTGCCAGCAGCCGACAGCGGGGGGTACAGCCCCAGCATTTT | CASSRQRGVQPQHF | - | - | TRBJ1-5 | TRBV6-5
TGTGCCAGCAGTACTTGGGGGGGGCACGAGCAGTACTTC | CASSTWGGHEQYF | - | - | TRBJ2-7 | TRBV6-5
TGTGCCAGCAGCGTAGCGGGAGGGTTAAACATTCAGTACTTC | CASSVAGGLNIQYF | - | TRBD2 | TRBJ2-4 | TRBV9
TGTGCCAGCAGTGAAGCGCTTCCCCACGATCAGCCCCAGCATTTT | CASSEALPHDQPQHF | - | - | TRBJ1-5 | TRBV2
TGCGCCAGCACCTGGGGGACAGGGAACACCGGGGAGCTGTTTTTT | CASTWGTGNTGELFF | - | TRBD1 | TRBJ2-2 | TRBV5-1
TGTGCCAGCAGGACAGGGAACAGGCGGCCCCTCGGGGCTTTCTTT | CASRTGNRRPLGAFF | - | TRBD1 | TRBJ1-1 | TRBV6-6
TGTGCCATCAGTGGTCTTCTATTTACTAGCGGGGCCCTTCTTTACGAGCAGTACTTC | CAISGLLFTSGALLYEQYF | - | TRBD2 | TRBJ2-7 | TRBV10-3
TGTGCCAGCAGCTTAGCTAGCGAGTACGAGCAGTACTTC | CASSLASEYEQYF | few | - | TRBJ2-7 | TRBV7-3
TGCGCCAGCAGTGAGTCGGGTTACGAGCAGTACTTC | CASSESGYEQYF | - | - | TRBJ2-7 | TRBV10-2
TGTGCCCACGCCCGAACAGGGGGGTATGGCTACACCTTC | CAHARTGGYGYTF | once | TRBD1 | TRBJ1-2 | TRBV30